This T cell receptor beta chain originates from a study of blood T cell repertoires in COVID-19. Profiling relied on immunoSEQ multiplex PCR, and the TCRdb table lists in-frame clones only, not all of them. The sample holds approximately 300,000 clones, 85% to 90% seen once. Trimming cost V 5 bases and J 2 bases; bases outside gene matches: 9. The CDR3 consists of 15 residues. The germline V gene encodes CDR1 LNHNV and CDR2 YYDKDF (reference sequence). This clone has just a few counts. This sequence joins TRBV15 and TRBJ2-7; 7 bases are a match to TRBD1. This clonotype was sampled from a man aged 30 to 45 with acute or convalescent COVID-19. Sample: peripheral blood. CDR3 loop: CATSHKPGQTYEQYF. As DNA, the CDR3 is TGTGCCACCAGCCATAAGCCGGGACAGACCTACGAGCAGTACTTC.